These 22 T cell receptor beta chains came from one sample sequenced in a study of persistence of HIV-infected CD4 T cells. Sequencing used immunoSEQ version 4 in survey mode. TCRdb's copy holds only in-frame clones and misses some; the assay was immunoSEQ multiplex PCR. The sample shows roughly 41,000 clones, approximately 80% of them seen only once. Their antigen targets remain unknown. Lysates of CMV-infected fibroblasts at about 10 ug/mL stimulated these cells. CD40L/CD69 double-negative CD45RO-high memory CD4+ T cells were collected. Sequenced here: CD4+ T cells sorted from PBMCs after roughly 18-hour stimulation, sampled from a patient who received antiretroviral therapy. These receptors were taken from an adult man with HIV who was CMV-seropositive.

Here the CDR3 reads CASSPSGPSPLHF. Here the CDR3 DNA reads TGTGCCAGCAGCCCCTCAGGGCCTTCACCCCTCCACTTT. This chain links TRBV28 with TRBJ1-6, with D possibly matching TRBD1 (5 bases). The CDR3 totals 13 residues. CDR1 is MDHEN and CDR2 is SYDVKM in the germline V gene. V was trimmed by 6 bases and J by 9 bases, leaving 12 bases between them.

V usage is TRBV6-2 or TRBV6-3 and J usage is TRBJ2-1; 9 bases line up with TRBD2. CDR1 and CDR2 (germline): MNHEY, SVGEGT. Trimming took 2 bases from V and 7 from J; bases not matched to a gene: 18. The CDR3 covers 19 residues. CDR3 residues: CASSYNVGAGGIFGNEQFF. CDR3 DNA: TGTGCCAGCAGTTACAATGTTGGCGCGGGGGGGATATTTGGGAATGAGCAGTTCTTC.

CDR3 sequence (DNA): TGTGCCAGCAGCCACTTGGGCACAGATACGCAGTATTTT. Protein: CASSHLGTDTQYF. The chain combines TRBV3-1 (or the pseudogene TRBV3-2) with TRBJ2-3; D remains unclear. V gave up 3 bases and J gave up 1 base, with 5 bases separating them. This CDR3 region has 13 residues. Germline loops: CDR1 LGHDT, CDR2 YNNKEL (reference sequence).

The rearrangement uses TRBV11-3 and TRBJ2-5; D gene uncertain. CDR3 length equals 14 residues. The germline V gene has CDR1 SGHNT and CDR2 YENEEA. Deletions cut 5 bases from V and 5 bases from J, with 15 bases between. The DNA of the CDR3 is TGTGCCAGCAGCCCCGGTCGTGTAGGGGAGACCCAGTACTTC. It encodes CASSPGRVGETQYF.

The J gene is TRBJ1-2, the V gene TRBV3-1 (or the pseudogene TRBV3-2), with TRBD1 as a possible D gene (5 bases). This CDR3 spans 15 amino acids. V was cut by 2 bases and J by 4 bases, with 14 bases left in between. Germline CDR1 LGHDT, CDR2 YNNKEL (reference sequence). Here the CDR3 DNA reads TGTGCCAGCAGCCAATTGTCCGGACATACCTATGGCTACACCTTC. It is translated as CASSQLSGHTYGYTF.

J is TRBJ1-1 and V is TRBV6-5, with D possibly matching TRBD1 (6 bases). CDR1 and CDR2 from the germline V gene are MNHEY and SVGAGI. Between the trimmed V and J ends, which lost 6 bases and 5 bases, there was a span of 10 bases. This CDR3 has 12 residues. CDR3 in amino acids: CASSRGQTEAFF. CDR3 DNA sequence: TGTGCCAGCAGCCGAGGACAGACTGAAGCTTTCTTT.

The table lists this clone with a few counts. The CDR3 protein is CASSFGDLGEKLFF. CDR3 DNA sequence: TGTGCCAGCAGTTTCGGAGATTTGGGTGAAAAACTGTTTTTT. The rearrangement links TRBV6-5 to TRBJ1-4; D unclear. There are 14 residues in the CDR3. Deletions cut 4 bases from V and 7 bases from J, with 13 bases between. The germline V gene has CDR1 MNHEY and CDR2 SVGAGI.

CDR3 sequence (DNA): TGTGCCAGCACGGTCAATAGCAATCAGCCCCAGCATTTT. It encodes CASTVNSNQPQHF. This sequence joins TRBV6-5 and TRBJ1-5; D gene uncertain. The CDR3 sequence is 13 residues long. Germline V lookup: CDR1 MNHEY, CDR2 SVGAGI. V was shortened by 7 bases and J by 0 bases, with 7 bases between the two germline ends.

CDR3 sequence (DNA): TGTGCCAGCAGTTTATTTTTGGGAGCCGGCTATAATTCACCCCTCCACTTT. Amino acids: CASSLFLGAGYNSPLHF. The chain employs TRBV28 and TRBJ1-6; D not certain. CDR1 MDHEN and CDR2 SYDVKM come from the germline V gene. V was clipped by 1 base and J by 3 bases, with 13 bases between them. This CDR3 comprises 17 residues.

Turning to this clone: Other DNA sequences in the same sample also yield this CDR3. CDR3 DNA: TGTGCCAGTAGTCCCAGGGGGGACTATGGCTACACCTTC. Translated: CASSPRGDYGYTF. This chain links TRBV19 with TRBJ1-2; 7 bases map to TRBD1. The CDR3 sequence is 13 residues long. The germline gives CDR1 LNHDA, CDR2 SQIVND (reference sequence). Losses at the gene ends were 5 bases for V and 3 bases for J; bases not matched to a gene: 3.

CDR3 bases: TGTGCCAGCAGCTTGGTGGGCTTGAAAAATGAGCAGTTCTTC. This translates into CASSLVGLKNEQFF. The chain couples TRBV11-1 to TRBJ2-1, with D hard to call. CDR1 and CDR2 from the germline V gene are SGHAT and FQDESV (reference sequence). CDR3 size: 14 residues. V lost 3 bases, J lost 7 bases, and 13 bases lay in between.

The V gene is TRBV5-1, the J gene TRBJ2-1; 12 bases are a match to TRBD2. Germline-derived CDR1 and CDR2 are SGHRS and YFSETQ. This CDR3 has 19 residues. The junction had 10 bases not matched to a gene; V was cut back by 3 bases and J by 0 bases. The chain's CDR3 is CASSSLASGGGGSYNEQFF. The CDR3 coding sequence is TGCGCCAGCAGCTCGCTGGCTAGCGGGGGGGGCGGCTCCTACAATGAGCAGTTCTTC.

The chain links TRBV9 to TRBJ1-1; D is undetermined. The germline V gene has CDR1 SGDLS and CDR2 YYNGEE. The CDR3 length is 13 residues. Deletions cut 8 bases from V and 0 bases from J, with 11 bases between. The CDR3 reads CASTGSMNTEAFF. The CDR3 DNA is TGTGCCAGTACGGGATCCATGAACACTGAAGCTTTCTTT.

The chain uses TRBV5-1 and TRBJ1-1; D is unresolved. V was pared by 2 bases and J by 1 base, with 9 bases between. The CDR3 consists of 14 residues. Germline CDR1 is SGHRS and CDR2 is YFSETQ. Here the CDR3 DNA reads TGCGCCAGCAGCTTCGGAGGAGCGAACACTGAAGCTTTCTTT. This encodes CASSFGGANTEAFF.

The gene calls are TRBV5-4 and TRBJ1-1, with D uncertain. This CDR3 is built from 13 residues. The ends were cut back, 4 bases at V and 1 base at J, with 8 bases in the middle. CDR1 is SGHNT, CDR2 YYREEE, per germline (reference sequence). CDR3 sequence reads: CASSPPANTEAFF. As DNA, the CDR3 is TGTGCCAGCAGCCCCCCGGCGAACACTGAAGCTTTCTTT.

This chain uses TRBV2 with TRBJ2-7; D is unresolved. This CDR3 contains 12 residues. Germline CDR1 is SNHLY and CDR2 is FYNNEI. The V end lost 3 bases, the J end lost 1 base, and 4 bases lay between the germline ends. This chain's CDR3 is CASSEGSYEQYF. CDR3 bases: TGTGCCAGCAGTGAGGGGTCCTACGAGCAGTACTTC.

The chain joins TRBV5-6 to TRBJ1-5, with D unclear. The V and J ends lost 1 base and 4 bases respectively, with 15 bases between them. Germline V gene data show CDR1 as SGHDT and CDR2 as YYEEEE. This CDR3 has 16 amino acids. CDR3 amino acids: CASSLKGKVTNQPQHF. DNA of the CDR3: TGTGCCAGCAGCTTGAAAGGAAAGGTAACGAATCAGCCCCAGCATTTT.

This clone was recorded once. The J gene is TRBJ1-2, the V gene TRBV6-4, with unresolved D. This CDR3 comprises 13 residues. The germline V and J ends were trimmed by 2 bases and 7 bases, with 11 bases remaining between them. Per germline, CDR1 MRHNA and CDR2 SNTAGT. The CDR3 DNA sequence: TGTGCCAGCAGTGACCCCCCGTCGGGTGGCTACACCTTC. It codes for CASSDPPSGGYTF.

This sequence joins TRBV2 and TRBJ1-1, with D tentatively TRBD1 (5 bases). Trimming stripped 6 bases from V and 5 bases from J, with 10 bases between. The CDR3 consists of 12 residues. The germline CDR1 and CDR2 sequences are SNHLY and FYNNEI. The CDR3 nucleotides are TGTGCCAGCAGGGAGGGGATAACTGAAGCTTTCTTT. The encoded protein is CASREGITEAFF.

The CDR3 here is CASSRLSVFGMNTEAFF. Here the CDR3 DNA reads TGTGCCAGCAGCCGTTTGTCGGTTTTCGGAATGAACACTGAAGCTTTCTTT. The chain recombines TRBV5-6 with TRBJ1-1, with D uncertain. The germline V and J ends were trimmed by 4 bases and 0 bases, with 19 bases remaining between them. CDR1 is SGHDT, CDR2 YYEEEE, per germline. The CDR3 is 17 residues long.

This clone was detected a few times. The V call is TRBV3-1 (or the pseudogene TRBV3-2), the J call TRBJ1-2; D uncertain. The germline gives CDR1 LGHDT, CDR2 YNNKEL (reference sequence). The CDR3 totals 11 residues. The ends were cut back, 3 bases at V and 7 bases at J, with 6 bases in the middle. CDR3: CASSQASGYTF. The CDR3 DNA reads TGTGCCAGCAGCCAGGCGAGTGGCTACACCTTC.

This chain connects TRBV10-3 to TRBJ2-2; the match to TRBD2 covers 14 bases. After removal of 9 bases from V and 1 base from J, the junction contained 1 base not matched to a gene. The germline V gene has CDR1 ENHRY and CDR2 SYGVKD. The CDR3 runs to 15 residues. CDR3 region: CAMGTSGGNTGELFF. CDR3 DNA: TGTGCCATGGGGACTAGCGGGGGGAACACCGGGGAGCTGTTTTTT.